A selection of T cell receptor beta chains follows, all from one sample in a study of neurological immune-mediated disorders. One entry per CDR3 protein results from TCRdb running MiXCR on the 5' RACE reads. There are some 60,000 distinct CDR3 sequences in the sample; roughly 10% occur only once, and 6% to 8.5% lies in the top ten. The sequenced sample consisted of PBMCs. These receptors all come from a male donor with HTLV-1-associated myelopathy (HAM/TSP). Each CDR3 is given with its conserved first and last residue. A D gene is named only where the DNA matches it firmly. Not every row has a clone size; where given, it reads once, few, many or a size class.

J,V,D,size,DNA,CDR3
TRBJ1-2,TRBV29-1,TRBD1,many,TGCAGCGTGGAGACAGGGGGCGCGAGTGGCTACACCTTC,CSVETGGASGYTF
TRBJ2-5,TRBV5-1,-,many,TGCGCCAGCAGCTTGGTAGGCGGTGGAGGTGAGACCCAGTACTTC,CASSLVGGGGETQYF
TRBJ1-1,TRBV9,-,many,TGTGCCAGCACCGTAGGACTTCATCGGGGGGACACTGAAGCTTTCTTT,CASTVGLHRGDTEAFF
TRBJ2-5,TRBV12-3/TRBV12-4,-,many,TGTGCCAGCAGTTCAGGGCTAGAGACCCAGTACTTC,CASSSGLETQYF
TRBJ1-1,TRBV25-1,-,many,TGTGCCAGCAGTGAAGCGAGTTCAGCTTTCTTT,CASSEASSAFF
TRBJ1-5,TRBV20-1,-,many,TGCAGTGCTACAGGGGTGGCGGATCAGCCCCAGCATTTT,CSATGVADQPQHF
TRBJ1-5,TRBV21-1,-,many,TGTGCCAGCAATTCGGGTATTCCGACACGCTATCAGCCCCAGCATTTT,CASNSGIPTRYQPQHF
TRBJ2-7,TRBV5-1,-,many,TGCGCCAGCAGCGCCTTAGACGGGACATTCTACGAGCAGTACTTC,CASSALDGTFYEQYF
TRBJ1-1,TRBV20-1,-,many,TGCAGTGCTAGAGACGTAGGGAGGTCAAAACCTGAAGCTTTCTTT,CSARDVGRSKPEAFF
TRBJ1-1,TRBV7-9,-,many,TGTGCCAGCAGGGGACGACAGAAAAGGAACACTGAAGCTTTCTTT,CASRGRQKRNTEAFF
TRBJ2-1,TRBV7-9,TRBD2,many,TGTGCCAGCAGCTTATTGCGGGGGGGCGGGGATGAGCAGTTCTTC,CASSLLRGGGDEQFF
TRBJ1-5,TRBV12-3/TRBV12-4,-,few,TGTGCCAGCAGTTTAAGGGGCAGGGGCAATCAGCCCCAGCATTTT,CASSLRGRGNQPQHF
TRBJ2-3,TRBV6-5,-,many,TGTGCCAGCAGCCCCCTAGCGTATAGCACAGATACGCAGTATTTT,CASSPLAYSTDTQYF
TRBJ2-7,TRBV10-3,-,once,TGTGCCATCAGTGGGGCTGGGGGCGTCAGCTCCTACGAGCAGTACTTC,CAISGAGGVSSYEQYF
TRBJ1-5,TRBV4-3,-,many,TGCGCCAGCAGCCAAGATGGGGGTCAGCCCCAGCATTTT,CASSQDGGQPQHF
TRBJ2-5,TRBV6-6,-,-,TGTGCCAGCAGTTATGCCGGACGGGAAGAGACCCAGTACTTC,CASSYAGREETQYF
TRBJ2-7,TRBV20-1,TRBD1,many,TGCAGTGCCAAGGACAGGGGCGGATACGAGCAGTACTTC,CSAKDRGGYEQYF
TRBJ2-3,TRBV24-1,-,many,TGTGCCACCAGTGATGCGAGGGGGAGGCGGTTGGATACGCAGTATTTT,CATSDARGRRLDTQYF
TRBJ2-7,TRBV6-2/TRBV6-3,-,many,TGTGCCAGCGGACACCGAGGGGGTTCCTACGAGCAGTACTTC,CASGHRGGSYEQYF
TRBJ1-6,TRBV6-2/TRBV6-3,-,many,TGTGCCAGCACCCTAGGGGATTCACCCCTCCACTTT,CASTLGDSPLHF
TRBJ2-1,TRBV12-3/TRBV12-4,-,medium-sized,TGTGCCAGCAGTCCCAGGGCTAGCCGGGGCAATGAGCAGTTCTTC,CASSPRASRGNEQFF
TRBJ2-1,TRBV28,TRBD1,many,TGTGCCAGCAGTTCCACCCGACAGGGTTCCTACAATGAGCAGTTCTTC,CASSSTRQGSYNEQFF
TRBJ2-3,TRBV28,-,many,TGTGCCAGCAAGGGTCCCCTTGGTACGCAGTATTTT,CASKGPLGTQYF
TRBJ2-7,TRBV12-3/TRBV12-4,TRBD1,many,TGTGCCAGCAGTCCACAGGGGGTCTCCTACGAGCAGTACTTC,CASSPQGVSYEQYF
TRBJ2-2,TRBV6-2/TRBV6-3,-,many,TGTGCCAGCACTTTGACGCTCGCGAACACCGGGGAGCTGTTTTTT,CASTLTLANTGELFF
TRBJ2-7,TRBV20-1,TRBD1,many,TGCAGTGCTGAAGGGGACAGGGCCTACGAGCAGTACTTC,CSAEGDRAYEQYF
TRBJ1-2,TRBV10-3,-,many,TGTGCCATCAGTGACCGGGACGGAATGAACTATGGCTACACCTTC,CAISDRDGMNYGYTF
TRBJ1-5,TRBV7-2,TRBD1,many,TGTGCCAGCAGCACGGGACAGGGTCAGCCCCAGCATTTT,CASSTGQGQPQHF
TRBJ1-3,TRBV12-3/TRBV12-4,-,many,TGTGCCAGCAATATTGGGACTGGAAACACCATATATTTT,CASNIGTGNTIYF